The T cell receptor beta chain described here comes from a study of control samples from healthy donors and cancer patients. Sequenced by immunoSEQ multiplex PCR; TCRdb stores in-frame clones only, minus some. The sample lists 150,000 or so clones, around 90% occurring once. CDR1 and CDR2 (germline): MDHEN, SYDVKM. Trimming stripped 3 bases from V and 1 base from J, with 8 bases between. There are 14 residues in the CDR3. Sequencing input: blood. The chain carries TRBV28 and TRBJ2-3; D is unresolved. This sequence originates from a man aged 35 to 55 in good health. The CDR3 sequence: CASSFLQGTDTQYF. CDR3 in DNA: TGTGCCAGCAGTTTTCTGCAGGGCACAGATACGCAGTATTTT.